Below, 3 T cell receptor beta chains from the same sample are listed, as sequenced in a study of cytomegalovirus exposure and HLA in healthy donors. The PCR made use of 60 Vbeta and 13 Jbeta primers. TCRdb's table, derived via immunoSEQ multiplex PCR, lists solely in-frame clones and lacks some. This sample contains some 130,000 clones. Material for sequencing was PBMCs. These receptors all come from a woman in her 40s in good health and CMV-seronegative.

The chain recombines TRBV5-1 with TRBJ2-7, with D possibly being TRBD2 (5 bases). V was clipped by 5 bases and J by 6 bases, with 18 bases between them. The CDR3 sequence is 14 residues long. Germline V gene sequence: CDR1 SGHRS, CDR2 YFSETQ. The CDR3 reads CASSPAHGSGEQYF. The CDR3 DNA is TGCGCCAGCAGTCCAGCCCATGGCAGCGGCGAGCAGTACTTC.

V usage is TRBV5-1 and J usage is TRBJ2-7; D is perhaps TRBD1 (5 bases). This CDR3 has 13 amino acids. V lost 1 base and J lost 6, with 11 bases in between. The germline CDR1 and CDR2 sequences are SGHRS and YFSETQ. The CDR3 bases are TGCGCCAGCAGCTTGACAGGATCAGGCGAGCAGTACGTC. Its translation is CASSLTGSGEQYV.

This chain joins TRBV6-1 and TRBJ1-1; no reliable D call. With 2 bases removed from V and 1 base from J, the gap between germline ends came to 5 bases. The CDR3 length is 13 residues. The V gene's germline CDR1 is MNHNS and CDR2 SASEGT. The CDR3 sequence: CASSELPNTEAFF. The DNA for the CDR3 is TGTGCCAGCAGTGAACTCCCGAACACTGAAGCTTTCTTT.